The 20 T cell receptor beta chains in this list originate from one sample, sequenced in a study of T cell changes during pregnancy in multiple sclerosis. Profiled with immunoSEQ multiplex PCR; TCRdb holds only in-frame clones, not every one. The sample shows under 70,000 clones, 91% of them seen only once. The sample in question was peripheral blood, obtained in the third trimester of pregnancy. The origin of the receptors is a female donor in good health, enrolled as a control in a pregnancy study.

This chain links TRBV9 with TRBJ2-1; TRBD1 aligns across 8 bases. Germline CDR1 SGDLS, CDR2 YYNGEE. Trimming took 3 bases from V and 0 from J; bases not matched to a gene: 5. CDR3 length: 16 residues. CDR3 nucleotides: TGTGCCAGCAGCGAGGGGGGACAGGCCTCCTACAATGAGCAGTTCTTC. It encodes CASSEGGQASYNEQFF.

The chain has TRBV27 and TRBJ2-7; 9 bases are a match to TRBD2. There are 17 residues in the CDR3. In germline, CDR1 is MNHEY, CDR2 SMNVEV (reference sequence). With 2 bases clipped from V and 3 bases from J, the junction kept 11 bases outside the gene matches. The CDR3 loop reads CASSLRGLAGPRYEQYF. The DNA for the CDR3 is TGTGCCAGCAGTTTACGGGGTCTAGCGGGGCCCCGCTACGAGCAGTACTTC.

The chain employs TRBV27 and TRBJ2-1, with D possibly TRBD2 on 5 matching bases. Germline CDR1 and CDR2: MNHEY and SMNVEV (reference sequence). Deletions cut 5 bases from V and 0 bases from J, with 11 bases between. The CDR3 loop spans 15 amino acids. CDR3 in DNA: TGTGCCAGCAGTCCTGTGAGCGGCTCCTACAATGAGCAGTTCTTC. It specifies CASSPVSGSYNEQFF.

The rearrangement uses TRBV19 and TRBJ1-1; 10 bases line up with TRBD1. J was trimmed by 0 bases and V by 7 bases; bases with no gene match: 5. The CDR3 totals 15 residues. Germline CDR1 and CDR2: LNHDA and SQIVND (reference sequence). The CDR3 DNA sequence: TGTGCCAGTACCCGGGGACAGGGGTTGAACACTGAAGCTTTCTTT. Amino acid sequence: CASTRGQGLNTEAFF.

The rearrangement links TRBV5-8 to TRBJ1-2; 9 bases match TRBD1. Trimming cost V 0 bases and J 1 base; bases outside gene matches: 4. The CDR3 totals 16 residues. Per germline, CDR1 SGHTS and CDR2 YDEGEE. The CDR3 is CASSLVGQGFNYGYTF. Written as DNA, the CDR3 is TGTGCCAGCAGCTTGGTGGGACAGGGATTTAACTATGGCTACACCTTC.

The chain carries TRBV30 and TRBJ2-7, with 16 positions matching TRBD2. In germline, CDR1 is GTSNPN, CDR2 SVGIG (reference sequence). This CDR3 has 18 residues. The V segment lost 6 bases and the J segment 2 bases; nucleotides outside the gene matches: 13. For the CDR3, the DNA is TGTGCCTGCTACCATAGGGGACTAGCGGGGGGGCCCCCCTACGAGCAGTACTTC. Its translation is CACYHRGLAGGPPYEQYF.

The chain is built from TRBV6-4 and TRBJ2-2; D gene uncertain. CDR3 size: 13 residues. V was clipped by 4 bases and J by 3 bases, with 6 bases between them. CDR1 and CDR2 from the germline V gene are MRHNA and SNTAGT. The CDR3 sequence is CASSATDTGELFF. CDR3 bases: TGTGCCAGCAGTGCTACAGACACCGGGGAGCTGTTTTTT.

The J gene is TRBJ1-5, the V gene TRBV5-4; 9 bases match TRBD1. Germline V lookup: CDR1 SGHNT, CDR2 YYREEE (reference sequence). With 4 bases clipped from V and 7 bases from J, the junction kept 9 bases outside the gene matches. This CDR3 comprises 15 residues. The CDR3 DNA follows: TGTGCCAGCAGCACCTACAGGGGGCTGCGGCAGCCCCAGCATTTT. This gives the protein CASSTYRGLRQPQHF.

J is TRBJ1-2 and V is TRBV18, with D maybe TRBD1 (5 bases). This CDR3 has 15 residues. V gave up 0 bases and J gave up 7 bases, with 15 bases separating them. Per germline, CDR1 KGHSH and CDR2 LQKENI. CDR3 in DNA: TGTGCCAGCTCACCACCCGGGCAGGGAAGGGTTGGCTACACCTTC. Translating gives CASSPPGQGRVGYTF.

By its share, this clone is medium-sized. V gene TRBV6-4 combines with J gene TRBJ2-3; TRBD2 aligns across 11 bases. The trim removed 5 bases at V and 3 bases at J, leaving 4 bases unmatched. Germline assignment: CDR1 MRHNA and CDR2 SNTAGT. The CDR3 is 15 amino acids. DNA of the CDR3: TGTGCCAGCAGTTCGACTAGCGGGAATACAGATACGCAGTATTTT. Translation gives CASSSTSGNTDTQYF.

The chain links TRBV5-4 to TRBJ2-3, with a possible D match to TRBD2 (7 bases). The CDR3 consists of 16 residues. The V end lost 1 base, the J end lost 6 bases, and 18 bases lay between the germline ends. Germline CDR1 is SGHNT and CDR2 is YYREEE (reference sequence). CDR3 DNA sequence: TGTGCCAGCAGCTTGCTATCTGGGGGGGCCATGGATACGCAGTATTTT. This gives the protein CASSLLSGGAMDTQYF.

The table lists this clone with a count of one. This chain joins TRBV6-5 and TRBJ1-5, with unresolved D. Looked up from germline, CDR1 is MNHEY and CDR2 is SVGAGI. The CDR3 length is 14 residues. The V end lost 4 bases, the J end lost 9 bases, and 16 bases lay between the germline ends. The DNA for the CDR3 is TGTGCCAGCAGTTCAGGAGGCGCGGACCGGCCCCAGCATTTT. Its translation: CASSSGGADRPQHF.

The J gene is TRBJ1-1, the V gene TRBV2; perhaps TRBD1 as D (6 bases). Germline assignment: CDR1 SNHLY and CDR2 FYNNEI. The CDR3 runs 14 residues. V lost 3 bases to trimming and J lost 1 base, with 9 bases between them. CDR3 region: CASSEGGQNTEAFF. As DNA, the CDR3 is TGTGCCAGCAGTGAGGGGGGGCAGAACACTGAAGCTTTCTTT.

This clone has more than one count but fewer than ten. The chain couples TRBV4-1 to TRBJ2-4, with 14 bases aligning to TRBD2. CDR1 MGHRA and CDR2 YSYEKL come from the germline V gene. The CDR3 runs to 15 residues. Trimming at V came to 3 bases and at J to 15 bases, leaving 10 bases not matched to a gene. The CDR3 nucleotides are TGCGCCAGCAGCCAGATATGGACTAGCGGGGGGAGTAGGTACTTC. Protein product: CASSQIWTSGGSRYF.

This chain uses TRBV6-5 with TRBJ2-7; D gene uncertain. V lost 7 bases and J 0 bases, leaving 10 bases between the germline ends. Germline values: CDR1 MNHEY, CDR2 SVGAGI. This CDR3 has 13 amino acids. The CDR3 region has the DNA TGTGCCAGCACTCCACAAACCTCCTACGAGCAGTACTTC. This sequence encodes CASTPQTSYEQYF.

The rearrangement uses TRBV5-4 and TRBJ1-4; TRBD1 matches at 10 bases. The CDR3 runs to 14 residues. Trimming cost V 5 bases and J 8 bases; bases outside gene matches: 6. From germline, CDR1 is SGHNT and CDR2 YYREEE (reference sequence). This CDR3 is CASSRDRGEEKLFF. CDR3 in DNA: TGTGCCAGCAGTCGGGACAGGGGAGAAGAAAAACTGTTTTTT.

This chain joins TRBV2 and TRBJ1-2; D gene unclear. Trimming left V 1 base short and J 4 bases short, with 10 bases between. The CDR3 runs 14 residues. In germline, CDR1 is SNHLY, CDR2 FYNNEI. The DNA for the CDR3 is TGTGCCAGCAGTGAAGGAGCTCTCCTCTATGGCTACACCTTC. Translating gives CASSEGALLYGYTF.

The gene calls are TRBV2 and TRBJ1-2; TRBD1 agrees at 11 bases. Trimming at V came to 7 bases and at J to 7 bases, leaving 5 bases not matched to a gene. There are 13 residues in the CDR3. Germline CDR1 and CDR2: SNHLY and FYNNEI. The CDR3 reads CASNGQGAFGYTF. CDR3 sequence (DNA): TGTGCCAGCAACGGACAGGGGGCGTTTGGCTACACCTTC. Drawing the rest from reference TRBV2 and TRBJ1-2, the complete variable domain is EPEVTQTPSHQVTQMGQEVILRCVPISNHLYFYWYRQILGQKVEFLVSFYNNEISEKSEIFDDQFSVERPDGSNFTLKIRSTKLEDSAMYFCASNGQGAFGYTFGSGTRLTVV.

The CDR3 loop is CASVYSPSSGNTEAFF. The CDR3 DNA sequence: TGCGCCAGCGTGTACTCCCCTAGCAGCGGGAACACTGAAGCTTTCTTT. The rearrangement joins TRBV5-1 to TRBJ1-1, with D uncertain. This CDR3 is built from 16 residues. V was trimmed by 7 bases and J by 1 base, leaving 20 bases between them. Germline V lookup: CDR1 SGHRS, CDR2 YFSETQ.

This chain joins TRBV11-3 and TRBJ1-1; tentatively, D is TRBD1 (5 bases). CDR3 length equals 13 residues. Trimming cost V 4 bases and J 3 bases, with 9 bases left between them. In germline, CDR1 is SGHNT, CDR2 YENEEA. The CDR3 DNA is TGTGCCAGCAGCTGGACAATGGACACTGAAGCTTTCTTT. Translation gives CASSWTMDTEAFF.